The sequence of this T cell receptor (beta chain) was determined in a study of blood T cell repertoires in COVID-19. About the study: Samples representing acute and convalescent COVID-19 were sourced from the United States, Italy and Spain. PBMCs, B-cell-depleted T cells, or T cells were the source of the cDNA or gDNA that made up the material.

In the authors' methods: From reference gene primer amplification, estimates of nucleated cell counts were derived. Measured with immunoSEQ multiplex PCR; TCRdb has only the in-frame clones, and not every one. V and J calls and clone size are copied from that table; D and trimming were computed from the DNA. The sample yields approximately 61,000 clones, approximately 86% seen once. This CDR3 spans 15 amino acids. Germline V CDR1 and CDR2: SGHVS, FQNEAQ. V lost 2 bases and J lost 2, with 12 bases in between. This receptor was obtained from an elderly woman with active COVID-19. The chain employs TRBV7-8 and TRBJ1-2; D not certain. The sample was peripheral blood. The DNA of the CDR3 is TGTGCCAGCAGCTTATGGCAGAATCGAAACTATGGCTACACCTTC. Its protein product is CASSLWQNRNYGYTF.